This record looks at one T cell receptor beta chain sequence and its context. Germline CDR1 is SGHRS and CDR2 is YFSETQ. V was cut by 3 bases and J by 2 bases, with 9 bases left in between. This CDR3 comprises 14 residues. The data were produced by immunoSEQ multiplex PCR, yet TCRdb's version contains in-frame clones alone and is incomplete. This table has about 93,000 clones, 92% appearing once. The data stem from a study of OX40 agonist ivuxolimab in advanced cancers. The TCR was taken from an adult with an advanced solid tumor such as melanoma, head and neck, liver or kidney cancer. The specimen was CD4+ or CD8+ T cells sorted from blood, collected in a trial of the OX40 agonist ivuxolimab. The V call is TRBV5-1, the J call TRBJ1-3; D not certain. The CDR3 coding sequence is TGCGCCAGCAGCTCGAGCGGGGCTGGAAACACCATATATTTT. Translated, it gives CASSSSGAGNTIYF.